The 4 T cell receptor beta chains presented below share a single source sample, sequenced in a study of cytomegalovirus exposure and HLA in healthy donors. Researchers ran the PCR with 60 Vbeta and 13 Jbeta primers. Assay: immunoSEQ multiplex PCR; the TCRdb copy retains only in-frame clones and omits some. The sample lists 100,000 to 150,000 clones, roughly 74% occurring once. The sequenced material came from PBMCs. The receptors here all came from a woman aged 45-65 years in good health and CMV-seropositive.

The chain combines TRBV6-5 with TRBJ2-5, with 14 positions matching TRBD2. The CDR3 totals 15 residues. Germline CDR1 reads MNHEY; CDR2 reads SVGAGI. V lost 5 bases, J lost 2 bases, and 1 base stayed unmatched. The CDR3 DNA reads TGTGCCAGCAGTAGGACTAGCGGGGGGCAAGAGACCCAGTACTTC. Its translation: CASSRTSGGQETQYF.

The chain carries TRBV6-6 and TRBJ1-2; 8 bases match TRBD1. Per the germline V gene, CDR1 is MNHNY and CDR2 is SVGAGI (reference sequence). This CDR3 region has 12 residues. V gave up 5 bases and J gave up 8 bases; unmatched junction bases: 4. CDR3 in amino acids: CASSKQGVGYTF. For the CDR3, the DNA is TGTGCCAGCAGTAAACAGGGGGTAGGCTACACCTTC.

The chain joins TRBV2 to TRBJ1-3; possible D gene TRBD1, 6 bases. The CDR3 spans 14 residues. Looked up from germline, CDR1 is SNHLY and CDR2 is FYNNEI. The V end lost 6 bases, the J end lost 1 base, and 10 bases lay between the germline ends. The CDR3 here is CASRGTFSGNTIYF. CDR3 nucleotide sequence: TGTGCCAGCAGGGGGACATTTTCTGGAAACACCATATATTTT.

Of note for this clone: Its ends do not fully match the called genes, so a read error is possible. The chain recombines TRBV6-1 with TRBJ2-7; tentatively, D is TRBD1 (5 bases). CDR3 length: 10 residues. Germline V lookup: CDR1 MNHNS, CDR2 SASEGT. This CDR3 reads CASSLTTTAF. CDR3 nucleotide sequence: TGTGCCAGCAGTCTTACGACGACAGCCTTC.